Presented here are 21 T cell receptor beta chains from one specimen sequenced in a study of vaccination and CD4 T cells after COVID-19. Sequencing of the DNA from cultured CD4+ T cells was carried out with the Oncomine TCR Beta short-read assay. From the PCR reads, TCRdb called clonotypes with MiXCR, one entry per CDR3 protein. The sample contains 15,000 to 20,000 distinct CDR3 sequences, approximately 63% of which appear only once. This sample's treatment: approximately 11-day PBMC culture with coronavirus spike peptide pools or control peptides (ViraFEST assay). No antigen is known for these receptors. The sample taken for sequencing was CD4+ T cells from blood, cultured in vitro. The source of these receptors is a human donor who had recovered from COVID-19.

This clonotype was observed a handful of times. The chain combines TRBV20-1 with TRBJ1-2, with a weak D call TRBD1 (5 bases). The germline V and J ends were trimmed by 5 bases and 3 bases, with 13 bases remaining between them. The CDR3 totals 13 residues. Germline CDR1 and CDR2: DFQATT and SNEGSKA (reference sequence). The CDR3 sequence is CSAPGQTDYGYTF. The CDR3 nucleotides read TGCAGTGCTCCCGGGCAGACAGACTATGGCTACACCTTC.

The chain is built from TRBV11-3 and TRBJ2-1, with TRBD2 matching over 7 bases. The CDR3 contains 16 residues. J lost 8 bases, V lost 1 base, and 11 bases had no gene match. CDR1 and CDR2 from the germline V gene are SGHNT and YENEEA. CDR3 nucleotide sequence: TGTGCCAGCAGCTTAGCTGGCCGGGGACTAAGCTATGAGCAGTTCTTC. Residues: CASSLAGRGLSYEQFF.

The chain carries TRBV6-1 and TRBJ2-3; TRBD2 matches 10 bases. With V trimmed by 2 bases and J by 6 bases, 5 bases remained unmatched. Per the germline V gene, CDR1 is MNHNS and CDR2 is SASEGT. The CDR3 runs to 15 residues. The CDR3 loop is CASSEISGGVDTQYF. The CDR3 DNA follows: TGTGCCAGCAGTGAAATAAGCGGGGGGGTGGATACGCAGTATTTT.

The chain combines TRBV4-1 with TRBJ1-5; no firm D call. Germline-derived CDR1 and CDR2 are MGHRA and YSYEKL. The CDR3 has 16 residues. Trimming took 4 bases from V and 0 from J, leaving 13 bases between them. CDR3 sequence (DNA): TGCGCCAGCAGCCTAGATCTATCGCTTAGCAATCAGCCCCAGCATTTT. This sequence encodes CASSLDLSLSNQPQHF.

The chain uses TRBV28 and TRBJ1-1; 8 nucleotides line up with TRBD1. J lost 2 bases, V lost 6 bases, and 14 bases had no gene match. The length of the CDR3 is 17 residues. CDR1 MDHEN and CDR2 SYDVKM come from the germline V gene. This CDR3 reads CASRTLQQGAHNTEAFF. DNA for the CDR3: TGTGCCAGCAGGACCCTTCAGCAGGGGGCACATAACACTGAAGCTTTCTTT.

The V call is TRBV19, the J call TRBJ1-5; D remains ambiguous. Germline V gives CDR1 LNHDA, CDR2 SQIVND (reference sequence). CDR3 size: 14 residues. Trimming stripped 7 bases from V and 5 bases from J, with 15 bases between. In DNA, the CDR3 is TGTGCCAGTACCTGGGGAGAGGTTGATCAGCCCCAGCATTTT. Translated: CASTWGEVDQPQHF.

The chain employs TRBV20-1 and TRBJ1-1; TRBD1 might be the D (6 bases). Looked up from germline, CDR1 is DFQATT and CDR2 is SNEGSKA (reference sequence). V was trimmed by 0 bases and J by 7 bases, leaving 18 bases between them. This CDR3 region has 15 residues. The DNA for the CDR3 is TGCAGTGCTAGAGACCCTTTCGGGGGGCTTGGTGAAGCTTTCTTT. This codes for CSARDPFGGLGEAFF.

This rearrangement joins TRBV6-1 to TRBJ2-7; 9 positions match TRBD1. The trim removed 6 bases at V and 0 bases at J, leaving 6 bases unmatched. CDR3 length equals 15 residues. Looked up from germline, CDR1 is MNHNS and CDR2 is SASEGT. The DNA of the CDR3 is TGTGCCAGCAGGCCGACAGGGGGGAACTCCTACGAGCAGTACTTC. Encoded protein: CASRPTGGNSYEQYF.

This clonotype was picked up a small number of times. The chain carries TRBV28 and TRBJ1-1, with 9 nucleotides matching TRBD1. The CDR3 has 13 residues. Germline-derived CDR1 and CDR2 are MDHEN and SYDVKM. Trimming removed 8 bases from V and 6 bases from J; junction bases left unmatched: 7. The CDR3 nucleotides are TGTGCCAGCGGCCTAGGACAGGGGCCTGAAGCTTTCTTT. It codes for CASGLGQGPEAFF.

The V gene is TRBV6-2 or TRBV6-3, the J gene TRBJ2-6; D not certain. Germline V lookup: CDR1 MNHEY, CDR2 SVGEGT. The CDR3 has 14 residues. With 2 bases removed from V and 0 bases from J, the gap between germline ends came to 2 bases. CDR3: CASSYNSGANVLTF. The CDR3 coding sequence is TGTGCCAGCAGTTACAACTCTGGGGCCAACGTCCTGACTTTC.

This clonotype turned up a few times. The chain joins TRBV11-1 to TRBJ2-5; 9 bases align to TRBD2. The CDR3 loop spans 14 amino acids. Trimming removed 4 bases from V and 1 base from J; junction bases left unmatched: 1. Germline CDR1 is SGHAT and CDR2 is FQDESV (reference sequence). The CDR3 region is CASSWRGGQETQYF. CDR3 coding DNA: TGTGCCAGCAGCTGGCGGGGGGGCCAAGAGACCCAGTACTTC.

V and J are TRBV7-9 and TRBJ1-1; D unclear. CDR1 and CDR2 from the germline V gene are SEHNR and FQNEAQ (reference sequence). V dropped 0 bases and J dropped 1 base, with 9 bases sitting between them. This CDR3 region has 15 residues. CDR3 sequence reads: CASSLALQRNTEAFF. The DNA of the CDR3 is TGTGCCAGCAGCTTAGCCCTACAGAGGAACACTGAAGCTTTCTTT. Complete variable domain (other parts from reference TRBV7-9 and TRBJ1-1): DTGVSQNPRHKITKRGQNVTFRCDPISEHNRLYWYRQTLGQGPEFLTYFQNEAQLEKSRLLSDRFSAERPKGSFSTLEIQRTEQGDSAMYLCASSLALQRNTEAFFGQGTRLTVV.

The rearrangement uses TRBV7-2 and TRBJ2-1, with D unclear. V was clipped by 1 base and J by 5 bases, with 6 bases between them. The CDR3 is made up of 13 amino acids. Germline loops: CDR1 SGHTA, CDR2 FQGNSA. The CDR3: CASSLGQNNEQFF. The CDR3 DNA reads TGTGCCAGCAGCTTAGGGCAGAACAATGAGCAGTTCTTC.

This clonotype came up a few times. The chain uses TRBV6-1 and TRBJ1-6; D not resolved. V lost 6 bases, J lost 2 bases, and 11 bases lay in between. The length of the CDR3 is 15 residues. CDR1 and CDR2 (germline): MNHNS, SASEGT. The CDR3 DNA is TGTGCCAGCAGCGGTACTTATCCCTATAATTCACCCCTCCACTTT. This sequence encodes CASSGTYPYNSPLHF.

The rearrangement joins TRBV20-1 to TRBJ2-7; D may be TRBD1 (5 bases). Germline loops: CDR1 DFQATT, CDR2 SNEGSKA (reference sequence). V lost 3 bases, J lost 4 bases, and 7 bases lay in between. The CDR3 is 11 residues long. As DNA, the CDR3 is TGCAGTGCTAGCAGGGCTTACGAGCAGTACTTC. It encodes CSASRAYEQYF.

V and J are TRBV7-2 and TRBJ2-3; D not certain. Between the trimmed V and J ends, which lost 6 bases and 2 bases, there was a span of 18 bases. Germline CDR1 and CDR2: SGHTA and FQGNSA. CDR3 length equals 16 residues. The CDR3 sequence is CASRSSLGRPTDTQYF. CDR3 coding DNA: TGTGCCAGCAGGTCCTCCCTTGGGCGCCCCACAGATACGCAGTATTTT.

This rearrangement joins TRBV6-1 to TRBJ2-7; tentatively, D is TRBD1 (6 bases). Germline values: CDR1 MNHNS, CDR2 SASEGT. CDR3 size: 13 residues. V shed 4 bases and J shed 7 bases, with 14 bases lying between them. The CDR3 spells CASSVRGEQEQYF. The CDR3 DNA reads as TGTGCCAGCAGTGTCAGGGGCGAGCAGGAGCAGTACTTC.

In this sample, this clonotype turned up once. The V call is TRBV6-4, the J call TRBJ1-2; D is uncertain. V lost 6 bases to trimming and J lost 4 bases, with 12 bases between them. The CDR3 covers 13 residues. CDR1 and CDR2 (germline): MRHNA, SNTAGT. This chain's CDR3 is CASRYWGSYGYTF. The DNA of the CDR3 is TGTGCCAGCAGGTATTGGGGAAGCTATGGCTACACCTTC.

The rearrangement uses TRBV27 and TRBJ2-4; D is undetermined. The germline V and J ends were trimmed by 8 bases and 1 base, with 12 bases remaining between them. CDR1 is MNHEY, CDR2 SMNVEV, per germline (reference sequence). The CDR3 contains 14 residues. The CDR3 region is CASQPLGAKNIQYF. CDR3 in DNA: TGTGCCAGCCAGCCCCTCGGCGCCAAAAACATTCAGTACTTC.

This clonotype turned up a few times. This rearrangement joins TRBV6-1 to TRBJ1-5; TRBD1 aligns across 8 bases. This CDR3 contains 14 residues. Germline loops: CDR1 MNHNS, CDR2 SASEGT. V trimming: 7 bases; J trimming: 6 bases; junction bases outside the gene matches: 8. CDR3: CASTQGAGSQPQHF. For the CDR3, the DNA is TGTGCCAGCACCCAGGGGGCGGGTAGTCAGCCCCAGCATTTT.

The chain uses TRBV21-1 and TRBJ1-1; the DNA was not used to check the table's D call, TRBD1. TRBV21-1 is a known pseudogene. The CDR3 extends over 16 amino acids. CDR3 in amino acids: CASSKSPDRGGEKAFF. In DNA, the CDR3 is TGTGCCAGCAGCAAGAGCCCCGACAGGGGGGGTGAAAAAGCTTTCTTT.